Listed below are T cell receptor beta chains from one sample, sequenced in a study of cytomegalovirus exposure and HLA in healthy donors. The data were produced by immunoSEQ multiplex PCR, yet TCRdb's version contains in-frame clones alone and is incomplete. The data contain approximately 210,000 clones, about 85% of them singletons. The sequenced material came from PBMCs. Receptor source: a woman between 45 and 65 years old in good health and CMV-seronegative. CDR3s include the opening cysteine and the closing phenylalanine or tryptophan. Fields, in order: V gene, J gene, D gene, CDR3 length, clone size, CDR3 protein, CDR3 DNA. A D gene is named only where the DNA matches it firmly. Size is omitted from some rows. Given values are once, few, many or a class for expanded clones.

V: TRBV29-1; J: TRBJ1-1; D: -; length: 10; size: -; CDR3: CSAGDRLAFF; DNA: TGCAGCGCCGGGGATCGATTAGCTTTCTTT
V: TRBV7-2; J: TRBJ1-5; D: -; length: 15; size: few; CDR3: CASSLAKSGNQPQHF; DNA: TGTGCCAGCAGCTTAGCGAAGTCAGGCAATCAGCCCCAGCATTTT
V: TRBV9; J: TRBJ2-7; D: TRBD2; length: 17; size: -; CDR3: CASSSSPTAGGSYEQYF; DNA: TGTGCCAGCAGCTCGTCCCCCACAGCGGGAGGTTCCTACGAGCAGTACTTC
V: TRBV6-5; J: TRBJ2-1; D: -; length: 12; size: -; CDR3: CASSSPDNEQFF; DNA: TGTGCCAGCAGTTCTCCTGACAATGAGCAGTTCTTC
V: TRBV28; J: TRBJ1-2; D: -; length: 15; size: -; CDR3: CASIENRKTNYGYTF; DNA: TGTGCCAGCATTGAGAACAGAAAAACTAACTATGGCTACACCTTC
V: TRBV2; J: TRBJ1-1; D: -; length: 12; size: -; CDR3: CASRGDSHIAFF; DNA: TGTGCCAGCAGGGGGGACTCTCATATAGCTTTCTTT
V: TRBV27; J: TRBJ1-1; D: -; length: 16; size: few; CDR3: CASSLSGLRMNTEAFF; DNA: TGTGCCAGCAGTTTATCGGGACTGCGAATGAACACTGAAGCTTTCTTT
V: TRBV4-2; J: TRBJ2-7; D: -; length: 14; size: -; CDR3: CASSPVGWRVEQYF; DNA: TGTGCCAGCAGCCCTGTTGGGTGGAGGGTCGAGCAGTACTTC
V: TRBV5-1; J: TRBJ1-1; D: TRBD1; length: 16; size: -; CDR3: CASSPTRTGPNTEAFF; DNA: TGCGCCAGCAGCCCCACACGGACAGGGCCGAACACTGAAGCTTTCTTT
V: TRBV5-1; J: TRBJ1-6; D: -; length: 13; size: -; CDR3: CASSLFEGSPLHF; DNA: TGCGCCAGCAGCTTGTTCGAGGGATCACCCCTCCACTTT
V: TRBV19; J: TRBJ2-1; D: -; length: 15; size: -; CDR3: CASSIPGAPVNEQFF; DNA: TGTGCCAGTAGTATCCCAGGGGCCCCTGTCAATGAGCAGTTCTTC